This TCR beta chain was recorded in a study of shared clonotypes between healthy human individuals. Study-wide context: Researchers assigned three CD4 naive, three CD4 memory, two CD8 naive and one CD8 memory plate to each donor.

The table lists this clone with a count of one. Antigen unknown. The input for sorted-subset replicate PCRs was roughly 180 ng DNA, 25,000 to 35,000 T cell genomes. Using immunoSEQ multiplex PCR, the repertoire was profiled, and TCRdb retains in-frame clones only, with some absent. The sample comprises around 510,000 clones, around 95% of which are singletons, and about 0.059% rests with the top ten. V lost 3 bases, J lost 1 base, and 12 bases lay in between. Germline V gene data show CDR1 as MDHEN and CDR2 as SYDVKM. CDR3 length: 16 amino acids. Points from the study as a whole: Sorted-subset samples were not fully sequenced, rarefaction indicated. Estimated richness values were generally larger in naive subsets than in memory subsets.

The chain carries TRBV28 and TRBJ2-2, with D unresolved. Sequenced sample: naive CD4+ T cells sorted from blood. The subset is: CD45RA+ positively selected. This receptor was identified in a woman under 40 in good health. CDR3 sequence: CASSFRRRGNTGELFF. The CDR3 DNA reads TGTGCCAGCAGTTTTAGGCGTCGAGGGAACACCGGGGAGCTGTTTTTT.